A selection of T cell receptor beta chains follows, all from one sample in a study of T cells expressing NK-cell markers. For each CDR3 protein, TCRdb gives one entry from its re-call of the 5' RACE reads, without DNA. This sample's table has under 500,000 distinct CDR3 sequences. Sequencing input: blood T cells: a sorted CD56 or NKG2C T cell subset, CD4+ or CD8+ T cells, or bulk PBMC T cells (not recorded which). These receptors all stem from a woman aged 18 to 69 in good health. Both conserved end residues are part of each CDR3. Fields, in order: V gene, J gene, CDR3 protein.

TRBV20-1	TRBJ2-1	CSATSPGQGKNEQFF
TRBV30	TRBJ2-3	CAWSVPGLNTQYF
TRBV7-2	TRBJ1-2	CASSTRGSINYGYTF
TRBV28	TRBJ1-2	CASSANRRNYGYTF
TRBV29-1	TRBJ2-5	CSVEDPVLGVQETQYF
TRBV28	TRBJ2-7	CASSLLSVSATYEQYF
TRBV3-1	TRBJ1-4	CASSYREVGEKLFF
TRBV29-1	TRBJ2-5	CSVEEGTGAETQYF
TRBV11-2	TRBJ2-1	CASSSTPGLAGAYNEQFF
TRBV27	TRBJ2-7	CASSSLRTASSYEQYF
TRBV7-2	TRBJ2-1	CASSLAREQFF
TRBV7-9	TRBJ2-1	CASSLSGRIHNEQFF
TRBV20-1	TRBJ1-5	CSASDGQGVQPQHF
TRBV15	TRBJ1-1	CATSRGVLRDTEAFF
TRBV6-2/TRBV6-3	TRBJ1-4	CASSYPGTTINTRPISEKLFF
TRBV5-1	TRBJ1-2	CASSSDWPNGYTF
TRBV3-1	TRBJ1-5	CASSHTGEAQPQHF
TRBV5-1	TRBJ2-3	CASSFSGVVTDTQYF
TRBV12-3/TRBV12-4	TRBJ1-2	CASSLAGIYGYTF
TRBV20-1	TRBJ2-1	CSARGLRQGISYNEQFF
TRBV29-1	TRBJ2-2	CSANRGNTGELFF
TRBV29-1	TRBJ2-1	CSVDDGLAYEQFF
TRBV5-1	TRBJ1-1	CASSLDPAGNTEAFF
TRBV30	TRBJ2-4	CAWSANNIQYF
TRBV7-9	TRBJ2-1	CASSLGGTQNNEQFF
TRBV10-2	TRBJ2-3	CASSDPGWKTSTDTQYF
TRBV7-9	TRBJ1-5	CASSLGERGFNQPQHF
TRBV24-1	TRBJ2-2	CATSVSPGQGDTGELFF